The 18 T cell receptor beta chains listed next were all sequenced from one sample in a study of T-cell reconstitution after alpha-beta-depleted transplantation in children. Researchers prepared the TCRbeta library using unique molecular identifiers, the study reports. One entry per CDR3 protein results from TCRdb running MiXCR on the PCR reads. The data contain about 610,000 distinct CDR3 sequences, over 9.5% of them singletons. The material was PBMCs from the stem cell graft donor, obtained from the stem cell graft. Receptors originate from a human donor who donated a stem cell graft to a child with acute myeloid leukemia.

J is TRBJ1-4 and V is TRBV20-1; D is ambiguous. V lost 3 bases, J lost 7 bases, and 9 bases lay in between. The CDR3 is 12 residues long. Germline-derived CDR1 and CDR2 are DFQATT and SNEGSKA (reference sequence). The CDR3 loop reads CSARTSREKLFF. Here the CDR3 DNA reads TGCAGTGCTAGGACGTCGCGTGAAAAACTGTTTTTT.

This clonotype has just a few counts. The V gene is TRBV20-1, the J gene TRBJ2-7; 9 bases line up with TRBD2. The CDR3 consists of 15 residues. Per germline, CDR1 DFQATT and CDR2 SNEGSKA (reference sequence). Trimming at V came to 5 bases and at J to 4 bases, leaving 12 bases not matched to a gene. This CDR3 is CSAAPGVSGRYEQYF. CDR3 sequence (DNA): TGCAGTGCTGCCCCCGGGGTTAGCGGGAGATACGAGCAGTACTTC.

The V gene is TRBV9, the J gene TRBJ2-2, with 13 nucleotides matching TRBD2. V shed 0 bases and J 5 bases; nucleotides not matched to a gene: 10. Germline loops: CDR1 SGDLS, CDR2 YYNGEE. The CDR3 loop spans 19 amino acids. The CDR3 here is CASSVDPRTSGRATGELFF. CDR3 DNA sequence: TGTGCCAGCAGCGTAGACCCCCGGACTAGCGGGAGAGCTACCGGGGAGCTGTTTTTT.

This clonotype was detected many times. CDR3 protein: CASLAVTPNTGELFF. In DNA form, the CDR3 reads TGTGCCAGCTTAGCGGTTACCCCGAACACCGGGGAGCTGTTTTTT. This chain uses TRBV2 with TRBJ2-2, with D perhaps TRBD2 (6 bases). The V end was cut by 8 bases, the J end by 0 bases, with 13 bases between. Germline-derived CDR1 and CDR2 are SNHLY and FYNNEI. The CDR3 consists of 15 residues.

In its sample, this clonotype was seen a few times. The chain uses TRBV7-3 and TRBJ2-1, with D perhaps given as TRBD1 or TRBD2 (5 bases each). Per germline, CDR1 SGHTA and CDR2 FQGTGA. This CDR3 comprises 16 residues. The V gene lost 5 bases and the J gene lost 3 bases, with 17 bases spanning the gap. Here the CDR3 DNA reads TGTGCCAGCAGCCCAATGGTGGGGGACGGCTACAATGAGCAGTTCTTC. Amino acids: CASSPMVGDGYNEQFF.

This clonotype was picked up a small number of times. The V gene is TRBV20-1, the J gene TRBJ2-1; 12 positions match TRBD2. The CDR3 sequence is 13 residues long. The V segment lost 6 bases and the J segment 12 bases; nucleotides outside the gene matches: 9. Per the germline V gene, CDR1 is DFQATT and CDR2 is SNEGSKA (reference sequence). CDR3 in amino acids: CSASSGRADGQFF. DNA for the CDR3: TGCAGTGCATCTAGCGGGAGGGCCGATGGGCAGTTCTTC.

The sample holds many counts of this clonotype. This sequence joins TRBV4-3 and TRBJ2-1, with D uncertain. The CDR3 length is 12 residues. The germline V gene has CDR1 LGHNA and CDR2 YSLEER. The ends were cut back, 0 bases at V and 15 bases at J, with 12 bases in the middle. The DNA for the CDR3 is TGCGCCAGCAGCCAAGATGGGGAAGGCCCGTTCTTC. This codes for CASSQDGEGPFF.

This clonotype was picked up many times. V and J are TRBV3-1 and TRBJ2-1; no firm D call. V was cut by 0 bases and J by 7 bases, with 13 bases left in between. Germline values: CDR1 LGHDT, CDR2 YNNKEL (reference sequence). The CDR3 runs 15 residues. CDR3 sequence: CASSQDQVSLNEQFF. CDR3 coding DNA: TGTGCCAGCAGCCAAGATCAAGTTAGCCTTAATGAGCAGTTCTTC.

This clonotype was observed at least ten times. The chain carries TRBV6-2 or TRBV6-3 and TRBJ2-3; weak D call: TRBD2 (5 bases). Per germline, CDR1 MNHEY and CDR2 SVGEGT. The V end was cut by 5 bases, the J end by 1 base, with 10 bases between. This CDR3 is 14 amino acids long. CDR3 DNA sequence: TGTGCCAGCAGTGGGGAGTGGGGCACAGATACGCAGTATTTT. Protein sequence: CASSGEWGTDTQYF.

This clonotype was seen ten or more times. The chain links TRBV27 to TRBJ1-5; D is perhaps TRBD1 (5 bases). Germline V lookup: CDR1 MNHEY, CDR2 SMNVEV (reference sequence). This CDR3 is built from 13 residues. V was pared by 7 bases and J by 6 bases, with 13 bases between. The CDR3 protein is CASNSGQGQPQHF. The CDR3 nucleotides read TGTGCCAGCAATTCGGGTCAGGGTCAGCCCCAGCATTTT.

This clonotype was detected many times. The V gene is TRBV29-1, the J gene TRBJ2-6; D unclear. The CDR3 has 13 amino acids. Germline V lookup: CDR1 SQVTM, CDR2 ANQGSEA. V was cut by 5 bases and J by 0 bases, with 5 bases left in between. CDR3: CSVRDSGANVLTF. The DNA of the CDR3 is TGCAGCGTTAGGGACTCTGGGGCCAACGTCCTGACTTTC.

The table lists this clonotype with a few counts. The V call is TRBV5-1, the J call TRBJ2-2; perhaps TRBD2 as D (6 bases). This CDR3 spans 14 amino acids. In germline, CDR1 is SGHRS, CDR2 YFSETQ. With 2 bases removed from V and 7 bases from J, the gap between germline ends came to 12 bases. For the CDR3, the DNA is TGCGCCAGCAGCTTTGACGGGAGTAGCGGGGAGCTGTTTTTT. Amino acid sequence: CASSFDGSSGELFF.

This clonotype was recorded a few times. The chain combines TRBV12-3 or TRBV12-4 with TRBJ1-1, with D hard to call. V was cut by 2 bases and J by 6 bases, with 10 bases left in between. This CDR3 region has 13 residues. The CDR3 DNA follows: TGTGCCAGCAGTTTACGACTGGCGCCTGAAGCTTTCTTT. Protein product: CASSLRLAPEAFF.

The chain has TRBV20-1 and TRBJ2-1, with TRBD2 matching over 7 bases. V lost 2 bases, J lost 6 bases, and 7 bases stayed unmatched. Germline CDR1 DFQATT, CDR2 SNEGSKA (reference sequence). The CDR3 has 14 residues. The CDR3 sequence is CSARREEGVNEQFF. The CDR3 bases are TGCAGTGCTAGACGGGAGGAAGGGGTCAATGAGCAGTTCTTC.

The V and J genes are TRBV6-2 or TRBV6-3 and TRBJ2-7; D is uncertain. Trimming took off 2 bases at V and 7 bases at J, with 12 bases between the two ends. CDR1 MNHEY and CDR2 SVGEGT come from the germline V gene. This CDR3 has 13 amino acids. The CDR3 bases are TGTGCCAGCAGTTACCAAGGAACAAGTGAGCAGTACTTC. As protein: CASSYQGTSEQYF.

There are many counts of this clonotype. This rearrangement joins TRBV12-3 or TRBV12-4 to TRBJ2-7; either TRBD1 or TRBD2 may supply D (5 bases each). V shed 5 bases and J shed 0 bases, with 14 bases lying between them. The CDR3 runs 15 residues. The CDR3 DNA follows: TGTGCCAGCAGTCAACACCGGGACCGCTCCTACGAGCAGTACTTC. As protein: CASSQHRDRSYEQYF.

Only a few counts were recorded for this clonotype. The V call is TRBV11-2, the J call TRBJ2-4; D is possibly TRBD2 (5 bases). V was pared by 5 bases and J by 8 bases, with 10 bases between. The germline CDR1 and CDR2 sequences are SGHAT and FQNNGV. CDR3 length equals 12 residues. CDR3 sequence: CASSQRSDIQYF. In DNA form, the CDR3 reads TGTGCCAGCAGCCAGCGTAGCGACATTCAGTACTTC.

Comment on this clonotype: This could be a read error, since a much larger clone is one nucleotide away. The J gene is TRBJ2-3, the V gene TRBV28; D unclear. The CDR3 loop spans 14 amino acids. CDR1 and CDR2 from the germline V gene are MDHEN and SYDVKM. CDR3 coding DNA: TGTGCCAACAGTTTAAGTGAGAGCACAGATACGCAGTATTTT. Its translation is CANSLSESTDTQYF. The whole variable domain, filled in from reference TRBV28 and TRBJ2-3, reads DVKVTQSSRYLVKRTGEKVFLECVQDMDHENMFWYRQDPGLGLRLIYFSYDVKMKEKGDIPEGYSVSREKKERFSLILESASTNQTSMYLCANSLSESTDTQYFGPGTRLTVL.